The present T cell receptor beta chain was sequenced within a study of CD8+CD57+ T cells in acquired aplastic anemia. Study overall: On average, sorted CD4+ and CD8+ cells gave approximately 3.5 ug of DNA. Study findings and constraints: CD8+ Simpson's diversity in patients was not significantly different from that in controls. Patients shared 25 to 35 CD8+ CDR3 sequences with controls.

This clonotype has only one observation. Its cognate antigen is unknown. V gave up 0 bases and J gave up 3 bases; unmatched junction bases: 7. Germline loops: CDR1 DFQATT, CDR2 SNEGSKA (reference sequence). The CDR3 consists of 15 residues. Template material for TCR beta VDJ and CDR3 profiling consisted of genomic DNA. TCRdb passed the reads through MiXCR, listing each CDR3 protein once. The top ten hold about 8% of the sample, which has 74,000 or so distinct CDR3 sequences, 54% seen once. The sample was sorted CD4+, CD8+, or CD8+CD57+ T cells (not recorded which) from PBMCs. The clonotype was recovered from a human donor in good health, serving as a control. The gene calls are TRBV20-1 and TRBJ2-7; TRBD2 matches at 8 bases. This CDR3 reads CSARDVLAGNYEQYF. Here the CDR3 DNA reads TGCAGTGCTAGAGATGTATTAGCGGGGAACTACGAGCAGTACTTC.